The 23 T cell receptor beta chains below all came from one sample that was sequenced in a study of T cells expressing NK-cell markers. From its re-call of the 5' RACE reads, TCRdb lists each CDR3 protein once, without DNA. Its clone listing holds roughly 390,000 distinct CDR3 sequences. Sample: blood T cells: a sorted CD56 or NKG2C T cell subset, CD4+ or CD8+ T cells, or bulk PBMC T cells (not recorded which). Every receptor here comes from a man aged 18-70 years in good health.

V and J are TRBV12-3 or TRBV12-4 and TRBJ2-1; lacking DNA, the TRBD1 call made by TCRdb goes unchecked. The CDR3 is 15 amino acids. CDR3 loop: CASSQSGGLKNEQFF.

The chain uses TRBV5-4 and TRBJ2-2; TCRdb indicates TRBD2, and absent DNA this call remains unverified. This CDR3 region has 20 residues. From germline, CDR1 is SGHNT and CDR2 YYREEE (reference sequence). The CDR3 protein is CASSLESSGGSLANTGELFF.

The chain combines TRBV14 with TRBJ1-6. The CDR3 contains 15 residues. Looked up from germline, CDR1 is SGHDN and CDR2 is FVKESK. CDR3 region: CASSQKAGLNSPLHF.

V is TRBV3-1 and J is TRBJ2-7; TCRdb's D call, TRBD1, is unchecked because there is no DNA. The CDR3 runs to 13 residues. Germline V lookup: CDR1 LGHDT, CDR2 YNNKEL (reference sequence). This CDR3 reads CASSLQGWNEQYF.

The rearrangement joins TRBV5-1 to TRBJ1-2; checking the TCRdb D call of TRBD1 is not possible without DNA. Germline lookup yields CDR1 SGHRS and CDR2 YFSETQ. CDR3 length: 14 residues. The CDR3 reads CASSLGTGSYGYTF.

The chain couples TRBV5-5 to TRBJ2-5; as DNA is missing, the TRBD1 call by TCRdb cannot be tested. The CDR3 has 15 amino acids. Germline CDR1 and CDR2: SGHKS and YYEKEE (reference sequence). The CDR3 is CASSSAAGREETQYF.

This chain connects TRBV5-1 to TRBJ2-5; TCRdb designates TRBD1, a call that cannot be tested without DNA. The CDR3 runs 15 residues. Germline loops: CDR1 SGHRS, CDR2 YFSETQ. The CDR3 protein is CASSLRTGGMETQYF.

This chain links TRBV5-1 with TRBJ2-1; with no DNA, the TCRdb D assignment of TRBD1 cannot be verified. This CDR3 region has 16 residues. The germline CDR1 and CDR2 sequences are SGHRS and YFSETQ. The CDR3 region is CASSLVWQGGYNEQFF.

The rearrangement uses TRBV12-3 or TRBV12-4 and TRBJ1-2; the D call from TCRdb, TRBD1, cannot be confirmed without DNA. The CDR3 sequence is 14 residues long. The CDR3 spells CASSHTGLSVGYTF.

The chain employs TRBV7-8 and TRBJ2-7; lacking DNA, the TRBD1 call made by TCRdb goes unchecked. Per germline, CDR1 SGHVS and CDR2 FQNEAQ. There are 14 residues in the CDR3. The CDR3 sequence is CASSYPGINYEQYF.

J is TRBJ2-5 and V is TRBV12-3 or TRBV12-4; TCRdb gives TRBD1 as the D gene, but with no DNA this cannot be confirmed. The length of the CDR3 is 16 residues. CDR3 sequence reads: CASGLAGGGPQETQYF.

This chain uses TRBV18 with TRBJ2-7. The CDR3 spans 13 residues. Germline loops: CDR1 KGHSH, CDR2 LQKENI. The chain's CDR3 is CASSTDRSLEQYF.

This rearrangement joins TRBV15 to TRBJ2-4; checking the TCRdb D call of TRBD2 is not possible without DNA. This CDR3 is 18 amino acids long. Germline-derived CDR1 and CDR2 are LNHNV and YYDKDF (reference sequence). CDR3 amino acids: CATSRGLAGGPAKNIQYF.

V gene TRBV12-3 or TRBV12-4 combines with J gene TRBJ2-2; TCRdb's assignment of TRBD1 cannot be checked, as there is no DNA. CDR3 size: 16 residues. The CDR3 loop reads CASRSTGTGVTGELFF.

The rearrangement joins TRBV3-1 to TRBJ2-4; the TCRdb D gene call, TRBD2, has no DNA to confirm it. The CDR3 spans 17 residues. Germline CDR1 and CDR2: LGHDT and YNNKEL (reference sequence). The CDR3 is CASSPRRTGRAKNIQYF.

V is TRBV15 and J is TRBJ1-5. Per germline, CDR1 LNHNV and CDR2 YYDKDF (reference sequence). The CDR3 extends over 15 amino acids. The CDR3: CATSRDYSDNQPQHF.

The J gene is TRBJ2-3, the V gene TRBV9. Per the germline V gene, CDR1 is SGDLS and CDR2 is YYNGEE. The CDR3 spans 15 residues. The CDR3 protein is CASSVVYSNTDTQYF.

The chain carries TRBV2 and TRBJ2-3; lacking DNA, the TRBD1 call made by TCRdb goes unchecked. The CDR3 has 16 residues. In germline, CDR1 is SNHLY, CDR2 FYNNEI. The CDR3: CASSEWGAPSTDTQYF.

V usage is TRBV9 and J usage is TRBJ2-5; the D call from TCRdb, TRBD2, cannot be confirmed without DNA. The CDR3 contains 18 residues. Germline V lookup: CDR1 SGDLS, CDR2 YYNGEE. CDR3 amino acids: CASSVGTSGSLYQETQYF.

This sequence joins TRBV15 and TRBJ2-1; the TRBD1 assignment by TCRdb is unverifiable without DNA. The germline gives CDR1 LNHNV, CDR2 YYDKDF (reference sequence). The CDR3 has 16 amino acids. The CDR3 loop is CATSGQRARSYNEQFF.

The rearrangement joins TRBV6-1 to TRBJ2-5; checking the TCRdb D call of TRBD1 is not possible without DNA. This CDR3 has 15 amino acids. CDR1 MNHNS and CDR2 SASEGT come from the germline V gene. The CDR3 reads CASSANRGRGETQYF.

The chain employs TRBV11-2 and TRBJ2-7; TCRdb gives TRBD2 as the D gene, but with no DNA this cannot be confirmed. The CDR3 is made up of 15 amino acids. From germline, CDR1 is SGHAT and CDR2 FQNNGV. CDR3 region: CASSLGSGEGYEQYF.

The V gene is TRBV11-2, the J gene TRBJ2-7; TCRdb's D call, TRBD1, is unchecked because there is no DNA. The CDR3 runs 17 residues. The V gene's germline CDR1 is SGHAT and CDR2 FQNNGV. The CDR3 reads CASSLVRSGGATYEQYF.